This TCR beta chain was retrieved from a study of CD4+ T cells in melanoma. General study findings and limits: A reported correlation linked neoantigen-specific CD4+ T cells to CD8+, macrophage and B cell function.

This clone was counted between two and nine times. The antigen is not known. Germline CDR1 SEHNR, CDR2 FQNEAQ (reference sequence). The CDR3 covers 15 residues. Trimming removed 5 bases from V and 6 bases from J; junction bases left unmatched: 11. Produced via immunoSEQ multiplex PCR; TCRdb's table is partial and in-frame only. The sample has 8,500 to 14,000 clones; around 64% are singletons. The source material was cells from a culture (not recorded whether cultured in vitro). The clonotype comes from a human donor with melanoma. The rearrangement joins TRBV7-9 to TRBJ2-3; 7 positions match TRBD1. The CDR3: CASSPGGQVADTQYF. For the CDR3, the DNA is TGTGCCAGCAGCCCAGGCGGACAGGTTGCGGATACGCAGTATTTT.